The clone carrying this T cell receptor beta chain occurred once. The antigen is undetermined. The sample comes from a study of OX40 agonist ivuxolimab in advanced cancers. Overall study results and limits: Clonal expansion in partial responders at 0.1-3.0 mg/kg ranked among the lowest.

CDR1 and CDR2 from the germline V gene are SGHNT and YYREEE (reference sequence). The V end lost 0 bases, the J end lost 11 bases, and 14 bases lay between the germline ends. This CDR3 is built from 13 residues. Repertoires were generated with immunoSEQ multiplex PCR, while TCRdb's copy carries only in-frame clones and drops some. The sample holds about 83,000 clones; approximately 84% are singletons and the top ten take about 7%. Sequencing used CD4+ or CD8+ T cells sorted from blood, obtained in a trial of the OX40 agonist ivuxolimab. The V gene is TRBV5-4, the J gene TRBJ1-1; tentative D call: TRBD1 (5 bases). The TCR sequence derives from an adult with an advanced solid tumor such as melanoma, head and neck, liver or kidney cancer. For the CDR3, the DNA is TGTGCCAGCAGCTTGGAACGGTGGGGCGAGGCTTTCTTT. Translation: CASSLERWGEAFF.